Below are 30 T cell receptor beta chains sequenced from a single sample in a study of breast tumors, draining lymph nodes, adjacent tissues. TCRdb analysed the multiplex PCR reads with MiXCR anew, one entry per CDR3 protein. The sample records 65,000 to 80,000 distinct CDR3 sequences, about 21% being singletons. The lymph nodes were axillary draining lymph nodes from breast cancer patients. The material sequenced was axillary lymph node tissue. These receptors all come from a female donor with breast cancer. Some clones in this sample may be carry-over from other donors' samples.

Points on this clonotype: This may be a read error, as it is one base from a much larger clone. The chain couples TRBV12-3 or TRBV12-4 to TRBJ1-2; the D is unclear. The CDR3 consists of 15 residues. CDR3 loop: CASSLAGGGIYGYTF. The DNA of the CDR3 is TGTGCCAGCAGTCTAGCGGGCGGCGGCATCTATGGCTACACCTTC.

For this clonotype: A single base separates this from a much larger clone, so it may be a read error. The chain carries TRBV7-6 and TRBJ2-1; 11 bases are shared with TRBD2. CDR3 length: 16 residues. Germline loops: CDR1 SGHVS, CDR2 FNYEAQ. The V segment lost 1 base and the J segment 9 bases; nucleotides outside the gene matches: 8. The DNA for the CDR3 is TGTGCCAGCAGCTTAGGCACTAGCGGGGGAGGCGGTGAGCAGTTCTTC. This translates into CASSLGTSGGGGEQFF.

This clonotype was counted many times. This chain uses TRBV20-1 with TRBJ2-7, with no clear D. The CDR3 sequence is 13 residues long. Between the trimmed V and J ends, which lost 2 bases and 2 bases, there was a span of 10 bases. Germline V CDR1 and CDR2: DFQATT, SNEGSKA (reference sequence). The CDR3 here is CSARRLEAYEQYF. The DNA for the CDR3 is TGCAGTGCTAGAAGGCTAGAGGCCTACGAGCAGTACTTC.

This clonotype was found many times. The CDR3 region is CASSQDLIPSYEQYF. The CDR3 DNA reads as TGCGCCAGCAGCCAAGATCTAATACCGAGCTACGAGCAGTACTTC. V gene TRBV4-3 combines with J gene TRBJ2-7, with D unresolved. The CDR3 has 15 amino acids. V was shortened by 0 bases and J by 3 bases, with 12 bases between the two germline ends. Germline loops: CDR1 LGHNA, CDR2 YSLEER.

The sample holds many counts of this clonotype. The rearrangement links TRBV24-1 to TRBJ2-1; maybe TRBD2 (6 bases). Germline values: CDR1 KGHDR, CDR2 SFDVKD. V shed 3 bases and J shed 5 bases, with 7 bases lying between them. The CDR3 is made up of 13 amino acids. For the CDR3, the DNA is TGTGCCACCAGTGATCCTAGCGACAATGAGCAGTTCTTC. It yields the protein CATSDPSDNEQFF.

This clonotype was seen repeatedly, ten times or more. V usage is TRBV20-1 and J usage is TRBJ2-3; 8 bases match TRBD2. This CDR3 is built from 14 residues. The junction had 9 bases not matched to a gene; V was cut back by 5 bases and J by 5 bases. CDR1 is DFQATT and CDR2 is SNEGSKA in the germline V gene (reference sequence). The CDR3 loop is CSALPGLGLDTQYF. The CDR3 coding sequence is TGCAGTGCTCTCCCGGGACTAGGGTTAGATACGCAGTATTTT.

This chain uses TRBV5-4 with TRBJ2-1; 7 bases agree with TRBD2. With V trimmed by 0 bases and J by 0 bases, 15 bases remained unmatched. CDR3 length: 20 amino acids. The V gene's germline CDR1 is SGHNT and CDR2 YYREEE (reference sequence). CDR3 sequence (DNA): TGTGCCAGCAGCTTGGCCCCGATCTTACTAGCGCACAGCTCCTACAATGAGCAGTTCTTC. Translated, it gives CASSLAPILLAHSSYNEQFF.

This clonotype was detected ten times or more. This chain connects TRBV6-5 to TRBJ2-3; 8 bases align to TRBD2. This CDR3 spans 14 amino acids. With V trimmed by 6 bases and J by 5 bases, 7 bases remained unmatched. Germline V gene lookup returns CDR1 MNHEY and CDR2 SVGAGI. The CDR3 protein is CASSPGLVVDTQYF. The CDR3 DNA sequence: TGTGCCAGCAGCCCGGGACTAGTGGTAGATACGCAGTATTTT.

In this sample, this clonotype turned up many times. V is TRBV5-8 and J is TRBJ2-3, with TRBD1 identical over 8 bases. In germline, CDR1 is SGHTS, CDR2 YDEGEE. There are 14 residues in the CDR3. V shed 9 bases, J shed 1 base, and the junction held 7 bases outside the gene matches. The CDR3 region is CATPETGGTDTQYF. The CDR3 nucleotides read TGTGCCACCCCGGAGACAGGGGGCACAGATACGCAGTATTTT.

Concerning this clonotype itself: A much larger clone differs from this one at a single base, so this may be a read error. The chain uses TRBV4-2 and TRBJ2-7; possibly TRBD1 for D (6 bases). Germline V lookup: CDR1 LGHNA, CDR2 YNFKEQ. Trimming left V 1 base short and J 1 base short, with 11 bases between. CDR3 length equals 15 residues. This CDR3 reads CASSQGIGGSYEQYF. CDR3 bases: TGTGCCAGCAGCCAAGGGATAGGGGGTTCCTACGAGCAGTACTTC.

This clonotype showed up many times. The chain joins TRBV5-4 to TRBJ2-2; D is uncertain. With 8 bases removed from V and 1 base from J, the gap between germline ends came to 9 bases. The germline CDR1 and CDR2 sequences are SGHNT and YYREEE (reference sequence). This CDR3 spans 13 amino acids. The CDR3 sequence: CASGKENTGELFF. In nucleotides, the CDR3 is TGTGCCAGTGGAAAGGAGAACACCGGGGAGCTGTTTTTT. The full variable domain, rest sourced from reference TRBV5-4 and TRBJ2-2, is ETGVTQSPTHLIKTRGQQVTLRCSSQSGHNTVSWYQQALGQGPQFIFQYYREEENGRGNFPPRFSGLQFPNYSSELNVNALELDDSALYLCASGKENTGELFFGEGSRLTVL.

This clonotype has at least ten counts. At one end the junction does not follow the germline gene, possibly because of a read error. This chain links TRBV20-1 with TRBJ2-7, with a tentative D call TRBD1 (6 bases). The CDR3 is 14 amino acids. Germline CDR1 DFQATT, CDR2 SNEGSKA (reference sequence). The CDR3 bases are TGCAGCGCCGAACACAGGGTCACGGGATACGATCAGTACTTC. Protein: CSAEHRVTGYDQYF.

In this sample, this clonotype turned up many times. V gene TRBV7-2 combines with J gene TRBJ2-5; the match to TRBD2 covers 11 bases. V gave up 4 bases and J gave up 4 bases; unmatched junction bases: 2. The CDR3 totals 14 residues. CDR1 and CDR2 (germline): SGHTA, FQGNSA. The DNA of the CDR3 is TGTGCCAGCAGCTCCGGACTAGCGGGAGAGACCCAGTACTTC. Protein sequence: CASSSGLAGETQYF. The full variable domain, rest sourced from reference TRBV7-2 and TRBJ2-5, is GAGVSQSPSNKVTEKGKDVELRCDPISGHTALYWYRQSLGQGLEFLIYFQGNSAPDKSGLPSDRFSAERTGGSVSTLTIQRTQQEDSAVYLCASSSGLAGETQYFGPGTRLLVL.

This clonotype was observed at least ten times. The chain employs TRBV29-1 and TRBJ1-3; TRBD1 might be the D (5 bases). Trimming left V 6 bases short and J 2 bases short, with 8 bases between. Germline V gene lookup returns CDR1 SQVTM and CDR2 ANQGSEA. The CDR3 is 12 residues long. CDR3 coding DNA: TGCAGCGTATTACAGGCTGGAAACACCATATATTTT. Translated: CSVLQAGNTIYF.

This clonotype appeared a few times. The rearrangement joins TRBV5-1 to TRBJ2-7, with TRBD2 matching 7 bases. The trim removed 1 base at V and 5 bases at J, leaving 15 bases unmatched. Germline-derived CDR1 and CDR2 are SGHRS and YFSETQ. The CDR3 extends over 17 amino acids. CDR3 sequence reads: CASSLYRWREFSHEQYF. DNA of the CDR3: TGCGCCAGCAGCTTGTACAGGTGGCGGGAGTTTTCCCACGAGCAGTACTTC. The variable domain in full, with the rest retrieved from reference TRBV5-1 and TRBJ2-7, is KAGVTQTPRYLIKTRGQQVTLSCSPISGHRSVSWYQQTPGQGLQFLFEYFSETQRNKGNFPGRFSGRQFSNSRSEMNVSTLELGDSALYLCASSLYRWREFSHEQYFGPGTRLTVT.

In its sample, this clonotype was seen many times. The chain uses TRBV11-3 and TRBJ2-1, with 10 bases that match TRBD2. Per germline, CDR1 SGHNT and CDR2 YENEEA. CDR3 length: 15 amino acids. The V segment lost 2 bases and the J segment 5 bases; nucleotides outside the gene matches: 3. CDR3 sequence reads: CASSLLAGDDNEQFF. Written as DNA, the CDR3 is TGTGCCAGCAGCTTACTAGCGGGAGATGACAATGAGCAGTTCTTC.

This clonotype was counted many times. This chain links TRBV5-1 with TRBJ2-7, with 8 bases that match TRBD2. The V segment lost 0 bases and the J segment 2 bases; nucleotides outside the gene matches: 4. Germline V CDR1 and CDR2: SGHRS, YFSETQ. The CDR3 has 15 amino acids. The CDR3 spells CASSLGETSAYEQYF. The CDR3 DNA follows: TGCGCCAGCAGCTTGGGAGAGACTAGCGCCTACGAGCAGTACTTC.

This clonotype came up a few times. The V gene is TRBV4-3, the J gene TRBJ1-4; a weak D match, TRBD1 (5 bases). Trimming left V 1 base short and J 5 bases short, with 17 bases between. There are 17 residues in the CDR3. CDR1 and CDR2 from the germline V gene are LGHNA and YSLEER. CDR3 region: CASSQGSQGGRNEKLFF. In DNA form, the CDR3 reads TGCGCCAGCAGCCAAGGAAGTCAGGGCGGGAGGAATGAAAAACTGTTTTTT.

This clonotype was observed a few times. One base away lies a much larger clone, so this may be a sequencing read error. The chain uses TRBV7-9 and TRBJ2-1, with D perhaps TRBD1 (6 bases). Germline CDR1 reads SEHNR; CDR2 reads FQNEAQ (reference sequence). CDR3 length equals 18 residues. Here the CDR3 DNA reads TGTGCCAGCAGCTTAAGAGGGGGTCGTCCGATAGTTGGCAATGGGCAGTTCTTC. This translates into CASSLRGGRPIVGNGQFF.

This clonotype has a single count. This could be a read error, since a much larger clone is one nucleotide away. This CDR3 is CASSKGVGKRVYDEQFF. The CDR3 DNA reads TGTGCCAGTAGTAAGGGGGTCGGGAAAAGAGTATACGATGAGCAGTTCTTC. The V call is TRBV19, the J call TRBJ2-1; D is possibly TRBD1 (6 bases). The CDR3 contains 17 residues. The germline gives CDR1 LNHDA, CDR2 SQIVND (reference sequence). V was trimmed by 4 bases and J by 8 bases, leaving 24 bases between them.

In its sample, this clonotype was seen many times. The chain has TRBV20-1 and TRBJ1-2; 7 bases are a match to TRBD1. Germline V gene sequence: CDR1 DFQATT, CDR2 SNEGSKA (reference sequence). This CDR3 contains 12 residues. V was clipped by 5 bases and J by 7 bases; unmatched bases: 7. Written as DNA, the CDR3 is TGCAGTGCTGACCGACAGGGCTCTGGCTACACCTTC. Its translation: CSADRQGSGYTF.

About this clonotype itself: A much more abundant neighbour one base away suggests this may be a read error. CDR3 in amino acids: CASSRSAEYNEQFF. The CDR3 DNA reads as TGTGCCAGCAGCCGGTCGGCAGAATACAATGAGCAGTTCTTC. The chain couples TRBV4-2 to TRBJ2-1; D gene ambiguous. The germline CDR1 and CDR2 sequences are LGHNA and YNFKEQ. The V gene lost 4 bases and the J gene lost 4 bases, with 11 bases spanning the gap. This CDR3 comprises 14 residues.

The table lists this clonotype with many counts. The V call is TRBV7-3, the J call TRBJ2-3; TRBD2 aligns across 11 bases. The CDR3 length is 17 residues. J lost 3 bases, V lost 1 base, and 6 bases had no gene match. Germline V gene lookup returns CDR1 SGHTA and CDR2 FQGTGA. The CDR3: CASSLSSSGRFTDTQYF. For the CDR3, the DNA is TGTGCCAGCAGCTTAAGTTCTAGCGGGAGGTTTACAGATACGCAGTATTTT.

This clonotype was seen ten or more times. CDR3 region: CASSLGQGSETQYF. In DNA, the CDR3 is TGCGCCAGCAGCTTGGGCCAAGGAAGTGAGACCCAGTACTTC. V is TRBV5-1 and J is TRBJ2-5, with D unclear. Trimming removed 0 bases from V and 5 bases from J, with 11 bases in between. This CDR3 is built from 14 residues. CDR1 and CDR2 from the germline V gene are SGHRS and YFSETQ.

This clonotype occurred a few times. V usage is TRBV28 and J usage is TRBJ1-2; D uncertain. CDR3 length equals 13 residues. Per germline, CDR1 MDHEN and CDR2 SYDVKM. Trimming took 3 bases from V and 4 from J, leaving 9 bases between them. CDR3 residues: CASSLHQLYGYTF. The DNA for the CDR3 is TGTGCCAGCAGTTTGCATCAGCTCTATGGCTACACCTTC.

This clonotype was detected only a few times. Since a much larger clone is just one base distant, this may be a read error. The chain combines TRBV6-1 with TRBJ2-7; D is uncertain. The CDR3 consists of 13 residues. The V end was cut by 1 base, the J end by 7 bases, with 11 bases between. From germline, CDR1 is MNHNS and CDR2 SASEGT. The CDR3 coding sequence is TGTGCCAGCAGTGAAGGGTCTGTGGGAGAGCAGTACTTC. Translating it yields CASSEGSVGEQYF.

In its sample, this clonotype was seen a few times. It may be a read error: a sequence one base away is much more abundant. The CDR3 does not close with the conserved phenylalanine or tryptophan, likely indicating a read error. V is TRBV7-3 and J is TRBJ2-1; no clear D gene. Trimming pared 5 bases from V and 3 bases from J, leaving 11 bases between. CDR3 length equals 14 residues. Per germline, CDR1 SGHTA and CDR2 FQGTGA. CDR3 in DNA: TGTGCCAGCAGCCTGGACCGAGACTACAATGAGCAGTTCTCC. The encoded protein is CASSLDRDYNEQFS.

This clonotype was picked up many times. The gene calls are TRBV19 and TRBJ2-1; 11 bases match TRBD1. From germline, CDR1 is LNHDA and CDR2 SQIVND (reference sequence). The CDR3 has 15 amino acids. The V segment lost 7 bases and the J segment 4 bases; nucleotides outside the gene matches: 6. The CDR3 coding sequence is TGTGCCAGTAAGAAATGGGACAGGGGGTACAATGAGCAGTTCTTC. This gives the protein CASKKWDRGYNEQFF.

In this sample, this clonotype turned up many times. The rearrangement links TRBV20-1 to TRBJ2-1; TRBD2 matches at 14 bases. Per germline, CDR1 DFQATT and CDR2 SNEGSKA (reference sequence). V lost 5 bases to trimming and J lost 6 bases; unmatched junction nucleotides: 9. This CDR3 comprises 16 residues. CDR3 loop: CSARLTSGRAGNEQFF. The DNA for the CDR3 is TGCAGTGCTCGCCTGACTAGCGGGAGGGCAGGCAATGAGCAGTTCTTC.

Details on this clonotype: A much larger clone sits a single nucleotide away, making a read error possible. The rearrangement links TRBV12-3 or TRBV12-4 to TRBJ1-2; no firm D call. The CDR3 spans 13 residues. Trimming stripped 6 bases from V and 5 bases from J, with 13 bases between. The CDR3 DNA sequence: TGTGCCAGCAGGTCGATAAGGAGGTATGGCTACACCTTC. As protein: CASRSIRRYGYTF.